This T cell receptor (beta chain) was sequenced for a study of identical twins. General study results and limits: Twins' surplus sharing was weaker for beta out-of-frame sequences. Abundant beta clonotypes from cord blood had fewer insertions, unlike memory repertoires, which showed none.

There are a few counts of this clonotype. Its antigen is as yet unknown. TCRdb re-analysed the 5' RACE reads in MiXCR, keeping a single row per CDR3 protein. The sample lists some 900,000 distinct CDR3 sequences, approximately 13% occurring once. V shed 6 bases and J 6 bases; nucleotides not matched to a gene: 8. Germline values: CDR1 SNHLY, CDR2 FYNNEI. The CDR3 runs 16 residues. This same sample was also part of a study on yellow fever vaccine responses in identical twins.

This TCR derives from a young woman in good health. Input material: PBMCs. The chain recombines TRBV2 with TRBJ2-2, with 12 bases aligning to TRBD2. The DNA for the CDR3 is TGTGCCAGCAGGACAGGACTAGCGGGATTCGCCGGGGAGCTGTTTTTT. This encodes CASRTGLAGFAGELFF.